This T cell receptor beta chain comes out of a study of OX40 agonist ivuxolimab in advanced cancers. Notes on the study in general: Expansion of clones was among the lowest in partial responders at 0.1-3.0 mg/kg. Within 6 weeks, CD4+ and CD8+ blood T cells expanded clonally at 0.1 to 3.0 mg/kg. In general, CD8+ T cells held more expanded clones than CD4+ did, on average.

V was clipped by 7 bases and J by 3 bases, with 13 bases between them. The CDR3 is made up of 14 amino acids. Germline V gene sequence: CDR1 MDHEN, CDR2 SYDVKM. Clones were read by immunoSEQ multiplex PCR, and TCRdb kept only the in-frame ones, dropping some. The sample shows about 61,000 clones, about 90% of them seen only once. For this clone: Its cognate antigen is unknown.

This specimen consisted of CD4+ or CD8+ T cells sorted from blood, obtained in a trial of the OX40 agonist ivuxolimab. The rearrangement joins TRBV28 to TRBJ1-5; D gene ambiguous. This clonotype was sampled from an adult with an advanced solid tumor such as melanoma, head and neck, liver or kidney cancer. The CDR3 nucleotides read TGTGCCAGCACTCAAAGCCGGGACAATCAGCCCCAGCATTTT. Protein sequence: CASTQSRDNQPQHF.